Listed below are T cell receptor beta chains from one sample, sequenced in a study of a mutant IDH1 vaccine in newly diagnosed glioma. Method: immunoSEQ multiplex PCR; TCRdb's copy keeps in-frame clones and lacks some. The sample shows tens of thousands of clones, about four fifths of them seen only once. These receptors are not linked to any known antigen. The source was PBMCs, collected from a glioma patient whose treatment included an IDH1 peptide vaccine. Receptors originate from a young man with glioma. CDR3s include the opening cysteine and the closing phenylalanine or tryptophan. D genes are given only for firm matches. The listing skips clone size in some rows; elsewhere it reads once, few, many or a size class.

few TRBJ1-5 TRBV9 . CASSVGEGNQPQHF TGTGCCAGCAGCGTAGGAGAAGGGAATCAGCCCCAGCATTTT
. TRBJ1-1 TRBV4-1 . CASSQEPGLNTEAFF TGCGCCAGCAGCCAAGAGCCGGGGTTGAACACTGAAGCTTTCTTT
. TRBJ1-4 TRBV6-5 TRBD1 CASSYHGTGNEKLFF TGTGCCAGCAGTTACCACGGGACAGGGAATGAAAAACTGTTTTTT
. TRBJ1-4 TRBV28 . CASSYSGANEKLFF TGTGCCAGCAGTTACAGTGGGGCTAATGAAAAACTGTTTTTT
. TRBJ1-1 TRBV21-1 . CASSLRQANTEAFF TGTGCCAGCAGCCTCCGACAAGCGAACACTGAAGCTTTCTTT
. TRBJ2-2 TRBV21-1 . CASSRREGTGELFF TGTGCCAGCAGCCGGCGGGAGGGAACCGGGGAGCTGTTTTTT
. TRBJ2-1 TRBV5-1 . CASSLMEDEQFF TGCGCCAGCAGCTTGATGGAGGATGAGCAGTTCTTC
. TRBJ1-2 TRBV5-1 TRBD1 CASSGGQGYGYTF TGCGCCAGCAGCGGCGGACAGGGCTATGGCTACACCTTC
. TRBJ2-7 TRBV19 TRBD1 CASSIDLPTGLTYEQYF TGTGCCAGTAGTATAGACCTTCCGACAGGGCTGACCTACGAGCAGTACTTC
. TRBJ1-2 TRBV19 . CASTVARVSYGYTF TGTGCCAGTACAGTCGCCAGGGTCTCATATGGCTACACCTTC
few TRBJ2-3 TRBV4-1 . CASSQDIRGTDTQYF TGCGCCAGCAGCCAAGACATCCGGGGCACAGATACGCAGTATTTT
. TRBJ2-3 TRBV7-2 . CASSLERGPTDTQYF TGTGCCAGCAGCTTAGAAAGGGGACCCACAGATACGCAGTATTTT
. TRBJ2-3 TRBV19 . CASSIWGTTDTQYF TGTGCCAGTAGTATTTGGGGGACCACAGATACGCAGTATTTT
few TRBJ1-5 TRBV27 TRBD1 CATGTVYNQPQHF TGTGCCACCGGGACAGTTTACAATCAGCCCCAGCATTTT
once TRBJ1-2 TRBV5-1 . CASTPGLADTLDGYTF TGCGCCAGCACCCCCGGACTGGCGGACACCCTCGATGGCTACACCTTC
once TRBJ2-5 TRBV5-1 . CASSQDIGGPGETQYF TGCGCCAGCAGCCAAGACATAGGAGGGCCAGGGGAGACCCAGTACTTC
. TRBJ2-7 TRBV6-5 TRBD2 CASSYLGTSGSYEQYF TGTGCCAGCAGTTACCTCGGGACTAGCGGATCCTACGAGCAGTACTTC
few TRBJ1-1 TRBV10-3 . CAISDRDKNTEAFF TGTGCCATCAGTGACAGGGATAAGAACACTGAAGCTTTCTTT
many TRBJ1-5 TRBV19 . CASSMDVGQGYNQPQHF TGTGCCAGTAGTATGGACGTTGGGCAGGGATACAATCAGCCCCAGCATTTT
. TRBJ2-1 TRBV15 . CATSTYGSPSYNEQFF TGTGCCACCAGCACATACGGGAGCCCCTCCTACAATGAGCAGTTCTTC
. TRBJ1-1 TRBV5-1 TRBD1 CASSPGQGGGTEAFF TGCGCCAGCAGCCCGGGGCAGGGGGGCGGCACTGAAGCTTTCTTT
. TRBJ2-7 TRBV5-1 . CASSLGSAGYEQYF TGCGCCAGCAGCTTGGGTAGCGCCGGCTACGAGCAGTACTTC
. TRBJ2-7 TRBV7-9 TRBD2 CASSLGLAGYEQYF TGTGCCAGCAGCTTAGGACTAGCGGGCTACGAGCAGTACTTC
few TRBJ1-1 TRBV6-1 . CASRTKGEGWAFF TGTGCCAGCAGGACTAAAGGGGAGGGTTGGGCTTTCTTT
. TRBJ2-3 TRBV9 . CASSVRSASNTDTQYF TGTGCCAGCAGCGTAAGGAGCGCCTCTAACACAGATACGCAGTATTTT
. TRBJ2-4 TRBV7-9 TRBD1 CASASTGPKNIQYF TGTGCCAGCGCCTCGACAGGGCCTAAAAACATTCAGTACTTC